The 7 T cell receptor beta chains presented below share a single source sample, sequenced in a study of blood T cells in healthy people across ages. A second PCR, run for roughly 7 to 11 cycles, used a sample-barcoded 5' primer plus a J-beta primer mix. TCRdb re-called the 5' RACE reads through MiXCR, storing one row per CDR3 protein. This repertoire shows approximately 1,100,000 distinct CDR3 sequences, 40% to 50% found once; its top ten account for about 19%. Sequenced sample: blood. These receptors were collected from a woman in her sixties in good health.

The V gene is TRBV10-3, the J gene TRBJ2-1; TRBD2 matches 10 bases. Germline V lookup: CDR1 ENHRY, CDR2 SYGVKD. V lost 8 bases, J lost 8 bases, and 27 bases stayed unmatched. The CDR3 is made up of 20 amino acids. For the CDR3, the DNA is TGTGCCATCGGAGGCCGACTAGCGGGTTTGGGGTGGGGACCTTTAGATGAGCAGTTCTTC. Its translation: CAIGGRLAGLGWGPLDEQFF.

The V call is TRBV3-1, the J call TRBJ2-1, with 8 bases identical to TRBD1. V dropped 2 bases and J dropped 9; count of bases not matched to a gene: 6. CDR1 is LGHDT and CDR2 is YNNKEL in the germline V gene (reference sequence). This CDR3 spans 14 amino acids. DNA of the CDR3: TGTGCCAGCAGCCAACTGGACAGGGAGTCTGAGCAGTTCTTC. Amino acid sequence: CASSQLDRESEQFF.

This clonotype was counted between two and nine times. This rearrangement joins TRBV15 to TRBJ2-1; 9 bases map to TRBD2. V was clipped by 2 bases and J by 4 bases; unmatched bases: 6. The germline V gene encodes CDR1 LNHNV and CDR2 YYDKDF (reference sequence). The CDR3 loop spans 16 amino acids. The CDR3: CATSRPTSGFYNEQFF. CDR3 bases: TGTGCCACCAGCAGACCGACTAGCGGATTTTACAATGAGCAGTTCTTC.

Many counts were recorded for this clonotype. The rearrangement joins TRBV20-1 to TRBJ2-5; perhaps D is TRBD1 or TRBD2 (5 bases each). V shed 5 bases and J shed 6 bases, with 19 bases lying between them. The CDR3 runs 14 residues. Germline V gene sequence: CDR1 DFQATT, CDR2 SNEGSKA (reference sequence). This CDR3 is CSARQGVGEKTQYF. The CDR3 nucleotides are TGCAGTGCTCGGCAAGGGGTGGGAGAGAAGACCCAGTACTTC.

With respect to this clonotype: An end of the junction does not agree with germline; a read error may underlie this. This CDR3 reads CASSKGTSGAEETRYF. The CDR3, as DNA: TGTGCCAGCAGCAAGGGGACTAGCGGGGCAGAAGAGACCCGGTACTTC. V and J are TRBV9 and TRBJ2-5; 13 bases match TRBD2. This CDR3 is 16 amino acids long. Germline CDR1 is SGDLS and CDR2 is YYNGEE.

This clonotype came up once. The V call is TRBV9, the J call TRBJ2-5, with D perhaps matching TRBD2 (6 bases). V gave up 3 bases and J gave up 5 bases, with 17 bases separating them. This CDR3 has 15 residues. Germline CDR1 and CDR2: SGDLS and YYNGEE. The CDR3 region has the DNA TGTGCCAGCAGCGCCGAACCGCGGGGTATGGAGACCCAGTACTTC. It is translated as CASSAEPRGMETQYF.

The CDR3 reads CATWKGGVPYEQYF. The CDR3 coding sequence is TGTGCCACTTGGAAGGGCGGAGTGCCCTACGAGCAGTACTTC. The V and J genes are TRBV27 and TRBJ2-7; D ambiguous. This CDR3 has 14 residues. The ends were cut back, 10 bases at V and 2 bases at J, with 18 bases in the middle. Germline CDR1 and CDR2: MNHEY and SMNVEV (reference sequence).